This paragraph covers one T cell receptor beta chain sequence. Its antigen remains undetermined. No base qualities exist here, and no much larger clone lies one base off it. The junction shows trimming of 4 bases on V and 1 base on J, and the gene matches do not reach 1 base of it. From its cysteine to its phenylalanine, the CDR3 spans 13 amino acids. Just the 39-base CDR3 DNA is kept, in frame starting at base 1. The germline V gene sets CDR1 to SQVTM and CDR2 to ANQGSEA. This sample was taken from a study of regulatory T cells in long-lasting Graves disease (dated by TCRdb to about 2021). For the study in its entirety: Antithyroid drugs had been taken for less than 3 months by newly diagnosed Graves' disease patients. Peripheral blood TCR sequencing and RNA sequencing compared persistent Graves' disease patients with newly diagnosed Graves' disease patients. The study was registered as a clinical trial and conducted in China. A total of 33 samples underwent TCR sequencing, from 13 patients with persistent Graves' disease and some 20 patients with newly diagnosed Graves' disease.

The investigation overall reported the following: Sequencing and analysis were restricted to the TCR beta chain. Patients with persistent disease shared more public clonotypes (approximately 2,500) than newly diagnosed patients did (roughly 970). TRBV28, TRBJ1-2 and TRBJ2-5 were preferentially used in persistent disease, while TRBV20-1 and TRBJ2-1 were favored in newly diagnosed disease. As a limitation, the authors acknowledged that the small sample size may reduce accuracy. The study examined only peripheral blood because the primary lesion, thyroid tissue, could not be accessed. Compared with newly diagnosed patients, patients with persistent Graves' disease had lower TCR Shannon entropy and fewer highly expanded clones, which suggests clonal expansion.

Sample time point, as interpreted from the label and publication: newly diagnosed GD, antithyroid drugs for less than 3 months. For both TCR sequencing and RNA sequencing, RNA was extracted from PBMCs using TRIzol. Graves' disease was diagnosed according to American Thyroid Association guidelines. Patients for the study were recruited at an endocrinology department in Xi'an, China. Each patient gave 8.5 to 9.5 milliliters of peripheral blood, collected in an EDTA anticoagulant tube. Ficoll Paque Plus density gradient separation was used to isolate PBMCs, and no further T cell sorting was done. An Agilent 2100 Bioanalyzer and agarose gel were used to check RNA quality, while a NanoDrop 2000 measured RNA concentration. Receptor libraries were prepared by multiplex PCR. Sequencing was carried out with an Illumina HiSeq 4000. To build TCR beta libraries, CDR3 regions were amplified by Arm-PCR using iRepertoire HTBI primers. Gel purification was performed on PCR products prior to sequencing. In the paper's pipeline: Across samples, roughly 60 TRBV and roughly 13 TRBJ segments were identified and used for gene usage analysis of CDR3 amino acid clonotypes. COPE and FqMerger were used to merge the filtered high-quality paired reads into contigs. BLAST was used to align contigs to IMGT TRBV, TRBD and TRBJ reference genes, with CDR3 defined following IMGT. Any clonotype with a frequency above 0.1% was counted as a highly expanded clone. Shannon entropy served as the measure of repertoire diversity, while the Gini coefficient captured V-J evenness. A clonotype was considered public if more than one individual shared it. TCRdb reanalyzed the raw reads on its own, using fastp at Q25 for trimming and MiXCR for clone calling, and kept in-frame beta chains. For every CDR3 protein sequence, its rows merge into one entry that carries the most common genes and DNA. None of the V and J calls come from the authors' own analysis; TCRdb made them. Within this sample are a few hundred thousand distinct CDR3 sequences, with 15% to 20% of them counted one time only. The ten largest clones capture 20% to 25% of the sample.

These data were also reused for a study on T cells in Graves' hyperthyroidism and ophthalmopathy. In that second paper, the authors write: Graves' hyperthyroidism was defined as stable when no progression to ophthalmopathy occurred over 18 months of follow-up. Hyperthyroidism patients were newly diagnosed, with disease duration under 2 months, and aged 18 to 65 years. Exclusion was applied to patients with uncontrolled infections, other autoimmune diseases, pregnancy or lactation. Diagnoses were established on the basis of clinical symptoms, serum thyroxine and TRAb, thyroid ultrasound, and orbital computed tomography. The first round of RT-PCR for the TCR CDR3 was performed with the HTBI primer set and the Qiagen OneStep RT-PCR kit. Blood samples also contained most of the expanded thyroid clonotypes (frequency above 0.001), which suggests that blood repertoires may reflect thyroid immune responses. A 13 V-J signature model separated ophthalmopathy from stable hyperthyroidism, with about 88% sensitivity and about 81% specificity in cross-validation and 80%/75% in testing. In validation, the model predicted progression to ophthalmopathy a median of around six months before onset, with 65% to 71% sensitivity and roughly 77% specificity. TCR V-J signatures able to tell the groups apart were searched for in a discovery cohort of some 97 patients, of whom fewer than 45 had Graves' ophthalmopathy and about 55 had stable Graves' hyperthyroidism. Prospective prediction of ophthalmopathy was tested in an independent validation cohort of approximately 19 hyperthyroidism patients and around 16 patients who later progressed to ophthalmopathy. The 85 to 100 discovery patients were divided at random into training and test sets in a 7:3 ratio. The study also compared thyroid tissue and blood T-cell repertoires from about six Graves' hyperthyroidism patients. After blood sampling, hyperthyroidism patients were treated with methimazole at a starting dose of 30 mg daily, and ophthalmopathy patients were treated with high-dose intravenous methylprednisolone. The libraries were constructed in a second round of multiplex PCR and then size-selected and purified. Sequencing of the libraries was done on an Illumina HiSeq2000 using paired-end 100 bp reads. SOAPnuke was used to process the raw data, with reads discarded if the reads contained adapters or uncalled bases, had a mean Phred below 15, or lacked an exact constant-primer or identifier match. COPE v1.2.5 was used to merge the high-quality paired reads, and each unique nucleotide sequence was defined as a clonotype. MiTCR v1.1 was used to align clonotypes to the IMGT TRBV, TRBD and TRBJ reference segments. Analysis was restricted to V-J combinations with a frequency above 0.0001, which covered just over 98% of repertoires. A TCS score was defined as the ratio between F50 (clonal expansion) and ExV (chaos), using BLOSUM62-based TCRdist between CDR3 peptides within each V-J. Welch's t-statistics and random forest reduced just over 500 V-J features to 13, which were used in a naive Bayes classifier (R e1071). No statistical method was used to fix the sample size in advance, and group allocation was not hidden from the investigators. The paper reports TCR Vbeta CDR3 sequencing of over 130 peripheral blood samples: around 41 ophthalmopathy, fewer than 85 hyperthyroidism and 17 progressor patients.

This receptor was identified in a woman younger than 30 with Graves disease. Donor details come from another sample of the same person, matched by shared clones. Specimen: peripheral blood mononuclear cells (PBMCs), collected at new diagnosis, from a patient treated with antithyroid drugs. Recombination joined TRBV29-1 with TRBJ2-3; 8 junctional bases match TRBD2. The CDR3 protein: CSVGSGGTDTQYF. The nucleotides read TGCAGCGTTGGTAGCGGGGGCACAGATACGCAGTATTTT.